One and the same sample provided the 23 T cell receptor beta chains below, sequenced in a study of blood T cell repertoires in COVID-19. The repertoire was sequenced with immunoSEQ multiplex PCR; TCRdb's copy has only in-frame clones and lacks some. The sample holds more than 110,000 clones; around 81% are singletons and the top ten take less than 4%. The sequencing input was peripheral blood. The origin of the receptors is a woman aged 55 to 70 with acute or convalescent COVID-19.

J is TRBJ2-1 and V is TRBV7-2; 11 positions match TRBD2. This CDR3 is 15 amino acids long. Trimming removed 11 bases from V and 6 bases from J; junction bases left unmatched: 12. Looked up from germline, CDR1 is SGHTA and CDR2 is FQGNSA. CDR3 coding DNA: TGTGCCGGGGTCCCGGGACTAGCGGAACTCAATGAGCAGTTCTTC. Translation: CAGVPGLAELNEQFF.

As to this clone: The identical CDR3 is also encoded by other nucleotide sequences in the sample. The genes are TRBV5-1 and TRBJ2-1, with D hard to call. Germline values: CDR1 SGHRS, CDR2 YFSETQ. The ends were cut back, 0 bases at V and 0 bases at J, with 10 bases in the middle. This CDR3 contains 16 residues. CDR3 region: CASSLESRSSYNEQFF. The CDR3 DNA reads as TGCGCCAGCAGCTTGGAATCCAGAAGCTCCTACAATGAGCAGTTCTTC.

CDR3 in DNA: TGTGCCAGCAAGGGGTCGGGGGCCGGGGAGCTGTTTTTT. It codes for CASKGSGAGELFF. The chain combines TRBV11-3 with TRBJ2-2, with D maybe TRBD2 (6 bases). The length of the CDR3 is 13 residues. CDR1 is SGHNT and CDR2 is YENEEA in the germline V gene. Trimming took off 7 bases at V and 6 bases at J, with 12 bases between the two ends.

The genes are TRBV27 and TRBJ2-7, with 7 nucleotides matching TRBD2. Per the germline V gene, CDR1 is MNHEY and CDR2 is SMNVEV (reference sequence). The CDR3 runs to 12 residues. Trimming removed 5 bases from V and 12 bases from J; junction bases left unmatched: 10. DNA for the CDR3: TGTGCCAGCAGTCCACCAACTAGCGTGGTGTACTTC. Amino acid sequence: CASSPPTSVVYF.

The chain employs TRBV7-9 and TRBJ1-3, with no clear D. CDR1 SEHNR and CDR2 FQNEAQ come from the germline V gene (reference sequence). The ends were cut back, 2 bases at V and 0 bases at J, with 11 bases in the middle. The CDR3 spans 16 residues. For the CDR3, the DNA is TGTGCCAGCAGCTTAATGTCAGGCCCCTCTGGAAACACCATATATTTT. Its protein product is CASSLMSGPSGNTIYF.

The chain employs TRBV9 and TRBJ2-7; 12 bases agree with TRBD1. This CDR3 spans 15 amino acids. Per germline, CDR1 SGDLS and CDR2 YYNGEE. The J segment lost 4 bases and the V segment lost 4 bases, leaving 6 bases of the junction unmatched. The CDR3 is CASSLWDRGPYEQYF. The CDR3 DNA follows: TGTGCCAGCAGCCTTTGGGACAGGGGGCCTTACGAGCAGTACTTC.

The CDR3 reads CSVARGDTEAFF. Written as DNA, the CDR3 is TGCAGCGTTGCCAGGGGGGACACTGAAGCTTTCTTT. V and J are TRBV29-1 and TRBJ1-1; 7 nucleotides agree with TRBD1. CDR1 and CDR2 (germline): SQVTM, ANQGSEA. The junction had 2 bases not matched to a gene; V was cut back by 4 bases and J by 3 bases. This CDR3 comprises 12 residues. The entire variable domain, with the rest obtained from reference TRBV29-1 and TRBJ1-1, is as follows: SAVISQKPSRDICQRGTSLTIQCQVDSQVTMMFWYRQQPGQSLTLIATANQGSEATYESGFVIDKFPISRPNLTFSTLTVSNMSPEDSSIYLCSVARGDTEAFFGQGTRLTVV.

In its sample, this clone was seen a few times. The chain combines TRBV19 with TRBJ2-7; D is uncertain. Per the germline V gene, CDR1 is LNHDA and CDR2 is SQIVND (reference sequence). V was clipped by 3 bases and J by 0 bases, with 15 bases between them. The CDR3 is 16 residues long. The CDR3 is CASSILLSESSYEQYF. CDR3 in DNA: TGTGCCAGTAGTATCCTTCTTAGTGAGAGCTCCTACGAGCAGTACTTC.

The chain employs TRBV28 and TRBJ1-5; D might be TRBD1 (6 bases). Looked up from germline, CDR1 is MDHEN and CDR2 is SYDVKM. V was pared by 10 bases and J by 0 bases, with 10 bases between. The length of the CDR3 is 13 residues. CDR3 loop: CATRQVSNQPQHF. The CDR3 DNA reads TGTGCCACGCGACAGGTTAGCAATCAGCCCCAGCATTTT.

The chain has TRBV19 and TRBJ2-7, with a tentative D call TRBD1 (6 bases). Trimming shortened V by 4 bases and J by 0 bases, and 13 bases separated the two germline ends. Germline V gives CDR1 LNHDA, CDR2 SQIVND (reference sequence). The CDR3 runs to 15 residues. This CDR3 is CASSNAGAPSYEQYF. The CDR3 region has the DNA TGTGCCAGTAGTAATGCAGGGGCCCCCTCCTACGAGCAGTACTTC.

The J gene is TRBJ2-6, the V gene TRBV19; maybe TRBD1 (5 bases). This CDR3 is built from 18 residues. With 4 bases removed from V and 3 bases from J, the gap between germline ends came to 19 bases. Germline V gives CDR1 LNHDA, CDR2 SQIVND (reference sequence). CDR3 in DNA: TGTGCCAGTAGTAACGGTGGGGCCCCACGGTTTGGGGCCAACGTCCTGACTTTC. Amino acids: CASSNGGAPRFGANVLTF.

Here the CDR3 reads CAISESGLGSYEQYF. CDR3 bases: TGTGCCATCAGTGAGTCTGGACTGGGATCCTACGAGCAGTACTTC. The chain recombines TRBV10-3 with TRBJ2-7; the D gene is possibly TRBD2 (5 bases). This CDR3 has 15 residues. Between the trimmed V and J ends, which lost 0 bases and 1 base, there was a span of 10 bases. Germline CDR1 is ENHRY and CDR2 is SYGVKD.

This clone was seen only once. V gene TRBV6-4 combines with J gene TRBJ2-1; perhaps TRBD1 as D (7 bases). The CDR3 spans 19 residues. Looked up from germline, CDR1 is MRHNA and CDR2 is SNTAGT. V gave up 4 bases and J gave up 0 bases, with 22 bases separating them. CDR3 nucleotides: TGTGCCAGCAGTGCCGGAAGAGGGCAGGGGGGAAGCTCCTACAATGAGCAGTTCTTC. Protein sequence: CASSAGRGQGGSSYNEQFF.

V is TRBV28 and J is TRBJ1-2, with a weak D call TRBD1 (6 bases). Trimming removed 6 bases at V and 6 bases at J, with 20 bases between. CDR1 and CDR2 from the germline V gene are MDHEN and SYDVKM. The CDR3 has 15 residues. The CDR3 DNA sequence: TGTGCCAGCAGCCCAACTCAACAGGGCCGAGATGGCTACACCTTC. Protein: CASSPTQQGRDGYTF.

The chain has TRBV12-3 or TRBV12-4 and TRBJ1-5; 7 nucleotides agree with TRBD1. The junction had 4 bases not matched to a gene; V was cut back by 6 bases and J by 5 bases. The CDR3 is 13 amino acids. The CDR3 nucleotides are TGTGCCAGCAGACGGGACAGATATCAGCCCCAGCATTTT. Translation: CASRRDRYQPQHF.

The V call is TRBV12-5, the J call TRBJ2-1, with 7 positions matching TRBD2. The germline V gene has CDR1 LGHNT and CDR2 FRNRAP. Trimming at V came to 9 bases and at J to 9 bases, leaving 8 bases not matched to a gene. The CDR3 is 12 residues long. The CDR3 here is CASYGLVSEQFF. DNA for the CDR3: TGTGCTAGCTATGGACTAGTCAGTGAGCAGTTCTTC.

V and J are TRBV9 and TRBJ2-6; no reliable D call. CDR3 length: 17 amino acids. Germline V CDR1 and CDR2: SGDLS, YYNGEE. V was trimmed by 5 bases and J by 0 bases, leaving 15 bases between them. CDR3: CASSQFQISSGANVLTF. The CDR3 DNA is TGTGCCAGCAGTCAGTTCCAGATTTCCTCTGGGGCCAACGTCCTGACTTTC.

V usage is TRBV13 and J usage is TRBJ2-2; 7 nucleotides agree with TRBD1. The V and J ends lost 1 base and 4 bases, in that order; junction bases with no gene match: 3. The CDR3 sequence is 15 residues long. CDR1 is PRHDT, CDR2 FYEKMQ, per germline (reference sequence). CDR3 protein: CASSLDRGATGELFF. The DNA of the CDR3 is TGTGCCAGCAGCTTAGACAGGGGTGCCACCGGGGAGCTGTTTTTT.

The chain is built from TRBV7-9 and TRBJ2-1, with 8 positions matching TRBD2. Germline CDR1 SEHNR, CDR2 FQNEAQ (reference sequence). The ends lost 5 bases at V and 4 bases at J; junction bases unmatched: 13. The CDR3 runs 17 residues. CDR3 amino acids: CASSAPPGTRGYNEQFF. Here the CDR3 DNA reads TGTGCCAGCAGCGCCCCGCCCGGGACTAGAGGATACAATGAGCAGTTCTTC.

This chain uses TRBV24-1 with TRBJ2-1, with a possible D match to TRBD2 (6 bases). The CDR3 has 13 amino acids. Germline V lookup: CDR1 KGHDR, CDR2 SFDVKD. V gave up 10 bases and J gave up 5 bases, with 14 bases separating them. CDR3 region: CATGRGGDNEQFF. As DNA, the CDR3 is TGTGCCACGGGGCGGGGTGGTGACAATGAGCAGTTCTTC.

The V and J genes are TRBV5-1 and TRBJ1-1, with D possibly matching TRBD1 (6 bases). CDR3 length: 14 residues. The germline V gene encodes CDR1 SGHRS and CDR2 YFSETQ. Between the trimmed V and J ends, which lost 4 bases and 4 bases, there was a span of 14 bases. CDR3 sequence reads: CASSPMTGSTEAFF. The CDR3 DNA follows: TGCGCCAGCAGCCCGATGACAGGCAGCACTGAAGCTTTCTTT.

This chain connects TRBV27 to TRBJ2-2, with D possibly being TRBD2 (5 bases). The CDR3 runs 19 residues. CDR1 and CDR2 from the germline V gene are MNHEY and SMNVEV (reference sequence). V dropped 0 bases and J dropped 2 bases, with 19 bases sitting between them. Here the CDR3 DNA reads TGTGCCAGCAGTTTATCAAAGGGAGTGTCTAGCAGTAACACCGGGGAGCTGTTTTTT. Protein: CASSLSKGVSSSNTGELFF.

This chain joins TRBV21-1 and TRBJ1-2; the table assigns TRBD1, which was not confirmed against the DNA. TRBV21-1 is marked as a pseudogene. CDR3 length equals 15 residues. The CDR3 DNA is TGTGCCAGCCAGACCTACGGACAGTCCCCTAATGGCTACACCTTC. It codes for CASQTYGQSPNGYTF.